This T cell receptor beta chain was sequenced during a study of early T cells in non-severe SARS-CoV-2 infection. TCRdb reprocessed the 5' RACE reads via MiXCR and lists one record per CDR3 protein. Of 57,000 or so distinct CDR3 sequences listed, approximately 12% were seen once; the top ten hold approximately 1.2%. General study findings and limits: Lookups in VDJdb leaned toward anti-spike CD8 responses and missed private and CD4 specificities.

This clonotype was seen more than once but under ten times. No antigen is known for it. This sequence originates from an adult who was a healthcare worker with PCR-confirmed SARS-CoV-2 infection or an uninfected control (not recorded which). The donor label of this sample is uncertain. Sequences were derived from whole blood, sampled at baseline.

The CDR3 DNA reads as TGTGCCAGCAGCTTGACAGCGCAGGCTGAAAAACTGTTTTTT. Its translation is CASSLTAQAEKLFF. The rearrangement uses TRBV11-2 and TRBJ1-4; D is possibly TRBD1 (5 bases). V was clipped by 3 bases and J by 7 bases, with 12 bases between them. The V gene's germline CDR1 is SGHAT and CDR2 FQNNGV. The CDR3 loop spans 14 amino acids.